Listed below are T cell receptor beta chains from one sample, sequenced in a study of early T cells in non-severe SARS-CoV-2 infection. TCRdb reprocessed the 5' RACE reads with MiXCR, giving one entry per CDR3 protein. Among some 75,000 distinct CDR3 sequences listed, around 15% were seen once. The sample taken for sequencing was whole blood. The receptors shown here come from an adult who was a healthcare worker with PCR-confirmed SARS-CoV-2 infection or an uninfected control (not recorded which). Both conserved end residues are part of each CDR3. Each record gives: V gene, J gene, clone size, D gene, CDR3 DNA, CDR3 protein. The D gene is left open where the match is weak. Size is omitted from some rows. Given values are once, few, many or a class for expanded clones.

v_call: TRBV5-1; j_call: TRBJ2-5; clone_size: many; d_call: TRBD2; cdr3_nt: TGCGCCAGCAGCTTGGGGGGGACTAGTCCCCAAGAGACCCAGTACTTC; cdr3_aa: CASSLGGTSPQETQYF
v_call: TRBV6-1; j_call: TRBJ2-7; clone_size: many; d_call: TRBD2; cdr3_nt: TGTGCCAGCAGTCACGACCCCGGGACTAGCGCCTACGAGCAGTACTTC; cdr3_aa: CASSHDPGTSAYEQYF
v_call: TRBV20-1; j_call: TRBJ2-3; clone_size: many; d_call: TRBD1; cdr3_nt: TGCAGTGCCCCCCGCACGTCAGGGGGATCCCCAGATACGCAGTATTTT; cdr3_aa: CSAPRTSGGSPDTQYF
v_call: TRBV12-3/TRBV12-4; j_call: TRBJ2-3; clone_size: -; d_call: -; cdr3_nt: TGTGCCAGCAGTCCGACCTCCGGGACCACAGATACGCAGTATTTT; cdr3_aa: CASSPTSGTTDTQYF
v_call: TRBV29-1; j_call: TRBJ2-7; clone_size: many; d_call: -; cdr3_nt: TGCAGCGGGCAGGGAGCCTCTCGCTACGAGCAGTACTTC; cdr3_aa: CSGQGASRYEQYF
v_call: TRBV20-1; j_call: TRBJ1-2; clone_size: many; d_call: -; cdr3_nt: TGCAGTGCCACTAGAGATAGTACAGTCTTCTATGGCTACACCTTC; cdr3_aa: CSATRDSTVFYGYTF
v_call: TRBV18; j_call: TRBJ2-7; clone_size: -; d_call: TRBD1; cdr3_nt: TGTGCCAGCTCACCCGGGACAGCAGTCTACGAGCAGTACTTC; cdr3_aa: CASSPGTAVYEQYF
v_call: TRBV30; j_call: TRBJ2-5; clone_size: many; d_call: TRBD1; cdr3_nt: TGTGCCTGGAGTTACGGGTGGACAGGCCGACAAGAGACCCAGTACTTC; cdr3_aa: CAWSYGWTGRQETQYF
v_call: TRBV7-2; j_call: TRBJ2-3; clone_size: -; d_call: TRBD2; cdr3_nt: TGTGCCAGCAGCCCTCAGCGGGGTCGCACAGATACGCAGTATTTT; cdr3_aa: CASSPQRGRTDTQYF
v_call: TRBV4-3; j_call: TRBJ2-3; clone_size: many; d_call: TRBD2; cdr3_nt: TGCGCCAGCAGCCAAGGAACTAGCGGGGGTGGGCAGTATTTT; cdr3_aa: CASSQGTSGGGQYF
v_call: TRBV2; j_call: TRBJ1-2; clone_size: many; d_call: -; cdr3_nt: TGTGCCAGCAGTAAAGGACAGAACTATGGCTACACCTTC; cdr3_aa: CASSKGQNYGYTF
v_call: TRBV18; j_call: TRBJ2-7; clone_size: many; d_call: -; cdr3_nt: TGTGCCAGCTCACCGGACTACACCTACGAGCAGTACTTC; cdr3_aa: CASSPDYTYEQYF
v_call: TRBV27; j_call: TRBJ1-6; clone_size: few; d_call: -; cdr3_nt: TGTGCCAGCAGTTTACAGACACCGCTTCACCTCCACTTT; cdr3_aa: CASSLQTPLHLHF
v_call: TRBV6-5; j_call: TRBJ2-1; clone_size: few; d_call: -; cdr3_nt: TGTGCCAGCAGCGGACGGACCTACAATGAGCAGTTCTTC; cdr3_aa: CASSGRTYNEQFF
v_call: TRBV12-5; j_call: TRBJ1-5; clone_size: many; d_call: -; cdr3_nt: TGTGCTAGTGGTTTGAGTACAGGGATCCATCAGCCCCAGCATTTT; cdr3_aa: CASGLSTGIHQPQHF
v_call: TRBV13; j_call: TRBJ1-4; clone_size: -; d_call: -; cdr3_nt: TGTGCCAGCAGCGACCGGGACCGAGTTGCAACTAATGAAAAACTGTTTTTT; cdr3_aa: CASSDRDRVATNEKLFF
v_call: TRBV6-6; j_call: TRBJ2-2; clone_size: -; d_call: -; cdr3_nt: TGTGCCAGCAGTGACCTTTCGGCTAGCCAGACCGGGGAGCTGTTTTTT; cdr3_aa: CASSDLSASQTGELFF
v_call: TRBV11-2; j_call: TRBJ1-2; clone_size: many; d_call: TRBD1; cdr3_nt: TGTGCCAGCAGCGTACGGCCTACAGGGGGGACCTATGGCTACACCTTC; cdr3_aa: CASSVRPTGGTYGYTF
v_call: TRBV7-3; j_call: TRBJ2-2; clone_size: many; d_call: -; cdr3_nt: TGTGCCAGCAGCTTATCGACAGGGAACACCGGGGAGCTGTTTTTT; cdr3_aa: CASSLSTGNTGELFF
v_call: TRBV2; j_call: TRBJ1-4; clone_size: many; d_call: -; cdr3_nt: TGTGCCAGCAGTGGCGAGATCAATGAAAAACTGTTTTTT; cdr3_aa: CASSGEINEKLFF
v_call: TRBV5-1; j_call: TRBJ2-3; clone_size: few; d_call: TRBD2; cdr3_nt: TGCGCCAGTTCCCGCGGGGGTACAGATACGCAGTATTTT; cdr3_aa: CASSRGGTDTQYF
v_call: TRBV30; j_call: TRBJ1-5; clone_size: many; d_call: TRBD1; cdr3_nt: TGTGCCTGGAGGGACGCCGCGGGACAGAGCAATCAGCCCCAGCATTTT; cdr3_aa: CAWRDAAGQSNQPQHF
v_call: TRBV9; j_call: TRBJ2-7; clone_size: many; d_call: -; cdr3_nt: TGTGCCTCCGGGGGACGCAGCTCCTACGAGCAGTACTTC; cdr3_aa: CASGGRSSYEQYF
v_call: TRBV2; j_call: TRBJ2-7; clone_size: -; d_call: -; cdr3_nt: TGTGCCAGCATCCTGGACAACTACGAGCAGTACTTC; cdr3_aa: CASILDNYEQYF
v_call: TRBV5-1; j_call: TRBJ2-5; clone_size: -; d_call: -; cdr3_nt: TGCGCCACCTCCCAACAGGAAGAGACCCAGTACTTC; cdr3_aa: CATSQQEETQYF
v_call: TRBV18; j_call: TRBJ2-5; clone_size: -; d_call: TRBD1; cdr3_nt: TGTGCCAGCTCACCAAGCAGGACAGGAGAGACCCAGTACTTC; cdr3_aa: CASSPSRTGETQYF
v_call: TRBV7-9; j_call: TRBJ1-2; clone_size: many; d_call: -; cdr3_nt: TGTGCCAGCAGCTTAGCTCCCGTCCTCAACTATGGCTACACCTTC; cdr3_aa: CASSLAPVLNYGYTF
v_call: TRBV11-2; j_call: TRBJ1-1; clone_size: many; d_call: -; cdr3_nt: TGTGCCAGCAGCCACACTGGCACAGCAAAAAACACTGAAGCTTTCTTT; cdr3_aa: CASSHTGTAKNTEAFF
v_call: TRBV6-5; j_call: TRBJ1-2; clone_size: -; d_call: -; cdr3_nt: TGTGCCACCTACGAATTCGGACTGATCGGCTACACCTTC; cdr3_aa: CATYEFGLIGYTF
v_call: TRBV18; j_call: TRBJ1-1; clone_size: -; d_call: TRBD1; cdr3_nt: TGTGCCAGCTCGCAAAGAGACAGGGGCGCTGAAGCTTTCTTT; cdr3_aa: CASSQRDRGAEAFF
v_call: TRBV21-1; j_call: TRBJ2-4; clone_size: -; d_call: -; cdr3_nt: TGTGCCAGCAGCCGCAGGGCCCTACCCTTGGGCATTCAGTACTTC; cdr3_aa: CASSRRALPLGIQYF
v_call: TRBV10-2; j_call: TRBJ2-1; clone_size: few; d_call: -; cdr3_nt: TGCGCCGTTCGGATGGGGGCCCAAGAGCAGTTCTTC; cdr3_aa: CAVRMGAQEQFF
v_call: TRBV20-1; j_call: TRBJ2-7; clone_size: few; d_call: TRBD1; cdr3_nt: TGCAGTGCCCATACGGGACAGGAGCCTTACGAGCAGTACTTC; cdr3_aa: CSAHTGQEPYEQYF
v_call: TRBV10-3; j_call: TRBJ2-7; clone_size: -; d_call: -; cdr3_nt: TGTGCCATCCAGGCCGAGCGCGAGCAGTACTTC; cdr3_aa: CAIQAEREQYF
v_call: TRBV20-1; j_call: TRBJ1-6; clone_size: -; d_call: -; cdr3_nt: TGCAGTGCTAGAGATCAGACAGCACCCCTCCACTTT; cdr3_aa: CSARDQTAPLHF
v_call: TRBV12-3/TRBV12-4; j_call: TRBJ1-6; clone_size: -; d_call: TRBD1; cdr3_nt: TGTGCCAGCAGCCGCGGGGACAGGGTTTTGTCACCCCTCCACTTT; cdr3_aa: CASSRGDRVLSPLHF
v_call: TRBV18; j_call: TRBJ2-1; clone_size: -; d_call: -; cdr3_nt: TGTGCCAGCCGACAGATCTCGGGGCCGCAGTTCTTC; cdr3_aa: CASRQISGPQFF
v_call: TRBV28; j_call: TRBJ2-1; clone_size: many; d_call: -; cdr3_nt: TGTGCCAGCAGTTTACAGGGGAGCTCCTACAATGAGCAGTTCTTC; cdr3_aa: CASSLQGSSYNEQFF